This T cell receptor (beta chain) was sequenced for a study of cytomegalovirus exposure and HLA in healthy donors. Study overall: A later analysis reported the same platform for the roughly 120 validation repertoires and the 666 first-cohort repertoires.

This table comes from immunoSEQ multiplex PCR, and its TCRdb copy is limited to in-frame clones, with some not included. Among approximately 160,000 clones listed, around four fifths were seen once. The CDR3 has 15 residues. From germline, CDR1 is SGHKS and CDR2 YYEKEE (reference sequence). The V segment lost 1 base and the J segment 11 bases; nucleotides outside the gene matches: 9. About this clone: Its target is unknown.

Study-wide results and limits: Reports described diagnosis of cytomegalovirus status by the classifier as highly specific and sensitive. Altogether, more than 150 TCR beta chains were recorded as cytomegalovirus-associated.

This chain joins TRBV5-5 and TRBJ1-6, with 7 nucleotides matching TRBD1. The TCR was taken from a man aged 25-40 years in good health and CMV-seropositive. Sequencing was performed on PBMCs. CDR3 amino acids: CASSLWTGRTAPLHF. CDR3 sequence (DNA): TGTGCCAGCAGCTTGTGGACAGGCCGGACCGCACCCCTCCACTTT.